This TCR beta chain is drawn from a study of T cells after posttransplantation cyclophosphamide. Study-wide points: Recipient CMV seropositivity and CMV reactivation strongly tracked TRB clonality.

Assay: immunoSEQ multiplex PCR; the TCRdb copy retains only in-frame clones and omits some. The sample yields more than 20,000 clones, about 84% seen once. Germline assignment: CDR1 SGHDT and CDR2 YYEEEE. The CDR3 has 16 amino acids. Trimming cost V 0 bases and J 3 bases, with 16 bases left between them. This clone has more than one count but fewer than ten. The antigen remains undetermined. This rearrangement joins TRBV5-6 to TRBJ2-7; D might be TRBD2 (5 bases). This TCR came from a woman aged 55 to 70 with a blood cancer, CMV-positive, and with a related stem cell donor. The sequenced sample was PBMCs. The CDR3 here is CASSLGPLGEIYEQYF. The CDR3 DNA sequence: TGTGCCAGCAGCTTGGGGCCCTTGGGAGAGATCTACGAGCAGTACTTC. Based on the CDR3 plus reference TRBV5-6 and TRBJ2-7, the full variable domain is DAGVTQSPTHLIKTRGQQVTLRCSPKSGHDTVSWYQQALGQGPQFIFQYYEEEERQRGNFPDRFSGHQFPNYSSELNVNALLLGDSALYLCASSLGPLGEIYEQYFGPGTRLTVT.